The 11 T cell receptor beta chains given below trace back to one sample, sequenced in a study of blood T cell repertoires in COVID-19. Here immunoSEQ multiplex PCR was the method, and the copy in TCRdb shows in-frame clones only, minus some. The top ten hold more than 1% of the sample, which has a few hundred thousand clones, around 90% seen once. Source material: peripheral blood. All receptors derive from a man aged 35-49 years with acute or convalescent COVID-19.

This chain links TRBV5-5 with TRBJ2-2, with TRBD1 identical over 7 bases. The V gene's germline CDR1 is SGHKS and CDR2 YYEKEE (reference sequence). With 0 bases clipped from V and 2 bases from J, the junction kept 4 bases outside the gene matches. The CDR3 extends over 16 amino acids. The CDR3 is CASSLVGTDNTGELFF. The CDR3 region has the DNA TGTGCCAGCAGCTTGGTGGGGACAGATAACACCGGGGAGCTGTTTTTT.

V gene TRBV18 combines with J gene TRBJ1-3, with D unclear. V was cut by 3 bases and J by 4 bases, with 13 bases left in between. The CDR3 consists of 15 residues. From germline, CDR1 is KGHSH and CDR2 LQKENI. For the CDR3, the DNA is TGTGCCAGCTCACCGAGCCGAGGCGGGGGAAACACCATATATTTT. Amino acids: CASSPSRGGGNTIYF.

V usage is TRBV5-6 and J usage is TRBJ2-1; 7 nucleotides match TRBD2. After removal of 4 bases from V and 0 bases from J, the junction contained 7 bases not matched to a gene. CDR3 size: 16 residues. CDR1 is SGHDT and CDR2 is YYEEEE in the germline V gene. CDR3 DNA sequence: TGTGCCAGCAGCCCTACTAGCGAACTCTCCTACAATGAGCAGTTCTTC. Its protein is CASSPTSELSYNEQFF.

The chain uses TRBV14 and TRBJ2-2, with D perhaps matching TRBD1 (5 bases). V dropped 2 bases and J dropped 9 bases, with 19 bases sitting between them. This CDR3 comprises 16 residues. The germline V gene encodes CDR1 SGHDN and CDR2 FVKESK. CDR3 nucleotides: TGTGCCAGCAGCCAAAATATAGAGCAGGGAATCCGGGAGCTGTTTTTT. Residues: CASSQNIEQGIRELFF.

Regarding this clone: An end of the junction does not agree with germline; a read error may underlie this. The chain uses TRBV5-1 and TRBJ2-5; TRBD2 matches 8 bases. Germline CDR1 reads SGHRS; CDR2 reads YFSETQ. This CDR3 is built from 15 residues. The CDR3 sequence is CASSPGLVFEETQHF. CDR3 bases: TGCGCCAGCAGCCCGGGACTAGTTTTTGAAGAGACCCAGCACTTC.

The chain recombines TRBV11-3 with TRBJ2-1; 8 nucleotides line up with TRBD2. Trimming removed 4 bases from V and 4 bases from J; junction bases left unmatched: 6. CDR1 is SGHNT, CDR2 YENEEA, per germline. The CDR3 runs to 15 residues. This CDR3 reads CASSSTSGNYNEQFF. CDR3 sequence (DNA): TGTGCCAGCAGCTCTACTAGCGGTAATTACAATGAGCAGTTCTTC. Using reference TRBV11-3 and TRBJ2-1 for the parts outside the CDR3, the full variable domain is EAGVVQSPRYKIIEKKQPVAFWCNPISGHNTLYWYLQNLGQGPELLIRYENEEAVDDSQLPKDRFSAERLKGVDSTLKIQPAELGDSAVYLCASSSTSGNYNEQFFGPGTRLTVL.

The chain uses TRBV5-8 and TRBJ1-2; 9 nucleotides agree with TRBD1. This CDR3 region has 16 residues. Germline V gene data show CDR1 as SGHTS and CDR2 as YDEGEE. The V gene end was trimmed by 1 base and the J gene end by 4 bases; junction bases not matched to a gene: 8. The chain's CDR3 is CASSLNRDRVIYGYTF. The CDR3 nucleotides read TGTGCCAGCAGCTTGAACCGGGACAGGGTCATCTATGGCTACACCTTC.

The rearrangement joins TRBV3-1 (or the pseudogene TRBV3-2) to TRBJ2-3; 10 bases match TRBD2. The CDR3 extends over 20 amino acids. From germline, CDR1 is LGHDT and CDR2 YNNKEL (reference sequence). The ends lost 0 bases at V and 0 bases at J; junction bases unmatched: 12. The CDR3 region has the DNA TGTGCCAGCAGCCAAGATATTAGGACTAGCGGACCTAATAGCACAGATACGCAGTATTTT. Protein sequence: CASSQDIRTSGPNSTDTQYF.

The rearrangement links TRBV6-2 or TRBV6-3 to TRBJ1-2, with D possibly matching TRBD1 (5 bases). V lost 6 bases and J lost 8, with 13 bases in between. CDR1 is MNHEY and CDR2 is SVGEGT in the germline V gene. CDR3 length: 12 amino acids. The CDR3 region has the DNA TGTGCCAGCAGCGCTGTAGGGGAAGGCTACACCTTC. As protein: CASSAVGEGYTF.

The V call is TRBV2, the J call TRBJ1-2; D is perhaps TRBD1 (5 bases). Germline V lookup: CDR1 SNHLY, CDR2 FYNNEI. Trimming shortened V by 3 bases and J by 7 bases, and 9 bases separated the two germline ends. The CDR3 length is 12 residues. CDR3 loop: CASSEGLSGYTF. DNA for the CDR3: TGTGCCAGCAGTGAGGGACTCTCTGGCTACACCTTC. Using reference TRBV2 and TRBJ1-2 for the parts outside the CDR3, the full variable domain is EPEVTQTPSHQVTQMGQEVILRCVPISNHLYFYWYRQILGQKVEFLVSFYNNEISEKSEIFDDQFSVERPDGSNFTLKIRSTKLEDSAMYFCASSEGLSGYTFGSGTRLTVV.

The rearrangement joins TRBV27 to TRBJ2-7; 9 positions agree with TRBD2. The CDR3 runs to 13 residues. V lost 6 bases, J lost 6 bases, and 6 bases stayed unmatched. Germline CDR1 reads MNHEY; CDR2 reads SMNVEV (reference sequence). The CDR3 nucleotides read TGTGCCAGCAGATTCCGGACTAGCGCCGAGCAGTACTTC. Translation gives CASRFRTSAEQYF.